This TCR beta chain was sequenced in a study of blood T cell repertoires in COVID-19. Study at large: Spain, Italy and the United States supplied samples that represented acute and convalescent COVID-19. T cells, B-cell-depleted T cells, or PBMCs supplied cDNA or gDNA.

The length of the CDR3 is 16 residues. With V trimmed by 5 bases and J by 6 bases, 9 bases remained unmatched. Germline V gene lookup returns CDR1 LNHDA and CDR2 SQIVND (reference sequence). As processed by the authors: Scientists estimated how many nucleated cells there were by amplifying reference gene primers. Clones were sequenced by immunoSEQ multiplex PCR, and TCRdb holds only the in-frame ones, with some missing. That table supplies the V and J calls and clone size; D and trimming were determined from the DNA. There are about 100,000 clones in the sample; about four fifths occur only once, and 15% to 20% lies in the top ten.

Sequencing input: peripheral blood. This receptor was taken from an older woman with acute or convalescent COVID-19. V usage is TRBV19 and J usage is TRBJ2-5; TRBD2 aligns across 13 bases. The CDR3 reads CASSPTRTSGGQTQYF. The CDR3 region has the DNA TGTGCCAGTAGTCCGACTAGGACTAGCGGGGGACAGACCCAGTACTTC.